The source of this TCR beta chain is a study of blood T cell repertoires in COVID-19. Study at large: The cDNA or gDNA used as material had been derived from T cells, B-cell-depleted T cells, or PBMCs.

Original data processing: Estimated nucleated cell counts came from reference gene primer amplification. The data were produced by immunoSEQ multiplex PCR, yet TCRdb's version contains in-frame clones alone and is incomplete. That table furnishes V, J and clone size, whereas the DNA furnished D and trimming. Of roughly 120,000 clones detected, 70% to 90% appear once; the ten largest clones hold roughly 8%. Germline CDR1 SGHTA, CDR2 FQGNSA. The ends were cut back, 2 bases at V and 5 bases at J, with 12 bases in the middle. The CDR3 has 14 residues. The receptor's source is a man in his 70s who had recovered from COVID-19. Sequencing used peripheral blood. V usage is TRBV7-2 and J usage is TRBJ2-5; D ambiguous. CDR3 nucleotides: TGTGCCAGCAGCTTAAGGTTCGGTAGCGAGACCCAGTACTTC. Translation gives CASSLRFGSETQYF.